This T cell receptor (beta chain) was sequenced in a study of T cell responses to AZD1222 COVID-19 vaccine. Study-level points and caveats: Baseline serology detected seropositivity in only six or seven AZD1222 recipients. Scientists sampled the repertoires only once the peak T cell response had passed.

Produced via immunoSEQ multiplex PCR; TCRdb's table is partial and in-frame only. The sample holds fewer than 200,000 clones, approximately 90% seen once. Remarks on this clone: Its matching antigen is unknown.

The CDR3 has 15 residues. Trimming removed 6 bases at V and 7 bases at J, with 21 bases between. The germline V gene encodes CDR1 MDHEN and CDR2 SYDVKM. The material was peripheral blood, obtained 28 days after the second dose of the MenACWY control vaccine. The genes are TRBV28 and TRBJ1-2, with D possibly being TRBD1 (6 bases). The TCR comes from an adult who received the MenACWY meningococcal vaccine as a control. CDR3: CASSSAGVLRGGYTF. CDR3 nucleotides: TGTGCCAGCAGCTCCGCAGGGGTCCTTAGGGGTGGCTACACCTTC.